These 9 T cell receptor beta chains originate from one sample sequenced in a study of blood T cell repertoires in COVID-19. Sequencing was performed with immunoSEQ multiplex PCR; in TCRdb, only in-frame clones are kept and a portion is missing. The sample shows 200,000 or so clones, 80% to 90% of them seen only once. Sequencing input: peripheral blood. All receptors derive from a woman older than 75 with acute or convalescent COVID-19.

In this sample, this clone turned up a few times. This chain uses TRBV30 with TRBJ2-5, with 7 positions matching TRBD1. The V segment lost 4 bases and the J segment 1 base; nucleotides outside the gene matches: 9. This CDR3 region has 15 residues. Germline assignment: CDR1 GTSNPN and CDR2 SVGIG (reference sequence). CDR3 DNA: TGTGCCTGGACCATCGGACAGGCGTCCCAAGAGACCCAGTACTTC. Residues: CAWTIGQASQETQYF.

The J gene is TRBJ2-7, the V gene TRBV4-3; 9 bases agree with TRBD2. Trimming at V came to 2 bases and at J to 9 bases, leaving 5 bases not matched to a gene. The CDR3 covers 13 residues. Per the germline V gene, CDR1 is LGHNA and CDR2 is YSLEER. In DNA, the CDR3 is TGCGCCAGCAGCCAACAAGGGACTAGCAGGCAGTACTTC. Residues: CASSQQGTSRQYF.

CDR3 bases: TGTGCCAGTAGTAAGATCGGCCAAGAGACCCAGTACTTC. Translation gives CASSKIGQETQYF. The chain combines TRBV19 with TRBJ2-5, with no clear D. The V end lost 4 bases, the J end lost 1 base, and 7 bases lay between the germline ends. The CDR3 extends over 13 amino acids. Per the germline V gene, CDR1 is LNHDA and CDR2 is SQIVND (reference sequence).

J is TRBJ1-2 and V is TRBV27, with D tentatively TRBD1 (6 bases). V lost 4 bases, J lost 7 bases, and 16 bases lay in between. Germline V gives CDR1 MNHEY, CDR2 SMNVEV (reference sequence). The CDR3 covers 14 residues. CDR3 sequence: CASSSSRTDLGYTF. The CDR3 DNA reads TGTGCCAGCAGTTCCAGCCGGACAGACCTTGGCTACACCTTC.

The chain uses TRBV6-5 and TRBJ2-7; 10 bases agree with TRBD1. In germline, CDR1 is MNHEY, CDR2 SVGAGI. The CDR3 runs to 13 residues. The J segment lost 5 bases and the V segment lost 4 bases, leaving 2 bases of the junction unmatched. CDR3 residues: CASSFGTGDEQYF. In DNA, the CDR3 is TGTGCCAGCAGTTTCGGGACAGGGGACGAGCAGTACTTC.

The chain links TRBV7-6 to TRBJ2-3; 10 bases match TRBD1. This CDR3 contains 17 residues. J was trimmed by 5 bases and V by 4 bases; bases with no gene match: 12. CDR1 SGHVS and CDR2 FNYEAQ come from the germline V gene. DNA for the CDR3: TGTGCCAGCAGCTCAACGCCGACAGGGGGCGGAGGAGATACGCAGTATTTT. Protein sequence: CASSSTPTGGGGDTQYF.

J is TRBJ1-2 and V is TRBV6-5; 7 bases are shared with TRBD1. The CDR3 spans 14 residues. Germline loops: CDR1 MNHEY, CDR2 SVGAGI. The V and J ends lost 8 bases and 2 bases, in that order; junction bases with no gene match: 8. CDR3 sequence (DNA): TGTGCCAGCGTAGGAAGGACAGGAAACTATGGCTACACCTTC. The encoded protein is CASVGRTGNYGYTF.

The J gene is TRBJ1-1, the V gene TRBV9, with D tentatively TRBD1 (5 bases). There are 14 residues in the CDR3. The germline V and J ends were trimmed by 3 bases and 3 bases, with 12 bases remaining between them. Germline lookup yields CDR1 SGDLS and CDR2 YYNGEE. CDR3 coding DNA: TGTGCCAGCAGCGATTCGGGGGTTGACACTGAAGCTTTCTTT. It encodes CASSDSGVDTEAFF.

The chain links TRBV2 to TRBJ1-2; TRBD1 aligns across 8 bases. Germline values: CDR1 SNHLY, CDR2 FYNNEI. J was trimmed by 2 bases and V by 6 bases; bases with no gene match: 8. The CDR3 runs to 15 residues. The CDR3 nucleotides read TGTGCCAGCAGCGGAAAAAGGACAGGGAACTATGGCTACACCTTC. Amino acids: CASSGKRTGNYGYTF.